This TCR beta chain was observed in a study of T cells in Graves' hyperthyroidism and ophthalmopathy. TCR beta CDR3 region amplification was performed from RNA transcripts. First-round RT-PCR of the TCR CDR3 relied on the HTBI primer set. Each CDR3 protein gets one entry after TCRdb re-called the multiplex PCR reads with MiXCR. The sample has hundreds of thousands of distinct CDR3 sequences; just under 45% are singletons. Turning to this clonotype: Its antigen remains unidentified. A much larger clonotype is one base distant, so this may be a read error.

The study, taken as a whole, reports: Most thyroid clonotypes with frequency above 0.001 were detected in blood. A model of 13 V-J pairs discriminated ophthalmopathy from stable hyperthyroidism.

On the basis of clinical symptoms, serum thyroxine and TRAb, thyroid ultrasound and orbital computed tomography, diagnoses were made. There are 15 residues in the CDR3. V dropped 7 bases and J dropped 4 bases, with 22 bases sitting between them. CDR1 and CDR2 (germline): SQVTM, ANQGSEA. V gene TRBV29-1 combines with J gene TRBJ1-1; D ambiguous. This sequence was found in an adult man with Graves' disease, either hyperthyroidism or ophthalmopathy (not recorded which). The sample comprised peripheral blood or thyroid tissue (not recorded which). The CDR3 nucleotides read TGCAGCGCAGAGGGCCAGAGCCCCATGATCACTGAAGCTTTCTTT. This encodes CSAEGQSPMITEAFF.